The 4 T cell receptor beta chains below were found in one sample sequenced in a study of T cell repertoires in cytomegalovirus infection. TCRdb reprocessed the reads via MiXCR and lists one record per CDR3 protein. The table includes around 530,000 distinct CDR3 sequences, 26% detected once. Sequenced sample: PBMCs. These receptors were collected from a human donor in good health (CMV status not recorded). Some clones in this sample may be carry-over from other donors' samples.

Ten or more counts support this clonotype. The chain uses TRBV4-3 and TRBJ2-4, with D possibly TRBD2 on 6 matching bases. The germline V and J ends were trimmed by 3 bases and 6 bases, with 18 bases remaining between them. This CDR3 is 16 amino acids long. CDR1 LGHNA and CDR2 YSLEER come from the germline V gene. This chain's CDR3 is CASSQSLLLARNIQYF. CDR3 sequence (DNA): TGCGCCAGCAGCCAGTCGCTGTTGCTAGCGAGAAACATTCAGTACTTC.

This chain uses TRBV11-3 with TRBJ2-1; 15 positions agree with TRBD2. Germline V gene data show CDR1 as SGHNT and CDR2 as YENEEA. This CDR3 contains 18 residues. The ends lost 5 bases at V and 5 bases at J; junction bases unmatched: 10. The CDR3 region has the DNA TGTGCCAGCAGCCCATACACGGGACTAGCGGGAGGCAACAATGAGCAGTTCTTC. Its protein product is CASSPYTGLAGGNNEQFF.

The table lists this clonotype with many counts. This chain joins TRBV7-2 and TRBJ2-1; no definite D call. CDR1 and CDR2 from the germline V gene are SGHTA and FQGNSA. This CDR3 is 14 amino acids long. Trimming removed 5 bases from V and 4 bases from J, with 12 bases in between. CDR3 loop: CASSNPDRYNEQFF. The DNA for the CDR3 is TGTGCCAGCAGCAACCCGGACCGTTACAATGAGCAGTTCTTC.

This clonotype came up a few times. This chain joins TRBV6-6 and TRBJ2-3, with D possibly being TRBD2 (5 bases). With 3 bases removed from V and 6 bases from J, the gap between germline ends came to 7 bases. The germline V gene has CDR1 MNHNY and CDR2 SVGAGI (reference sequence). The CDR3 is made up of 12 amino acids. The CDR3 reads CASSYEGDTQYF. In nucleotides, the CDR3 is TGTGCCAGCAGTTATGAGGGCGATACGCAGTATTTT.